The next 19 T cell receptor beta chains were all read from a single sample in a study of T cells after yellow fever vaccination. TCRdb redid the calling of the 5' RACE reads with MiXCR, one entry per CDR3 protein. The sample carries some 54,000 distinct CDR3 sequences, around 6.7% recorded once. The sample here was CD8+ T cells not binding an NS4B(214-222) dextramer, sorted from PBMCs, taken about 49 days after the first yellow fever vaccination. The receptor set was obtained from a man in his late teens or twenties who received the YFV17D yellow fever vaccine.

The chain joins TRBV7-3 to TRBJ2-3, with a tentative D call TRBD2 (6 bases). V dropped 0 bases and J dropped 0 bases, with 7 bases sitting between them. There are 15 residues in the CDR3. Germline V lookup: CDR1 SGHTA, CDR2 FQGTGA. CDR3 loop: CASSLTGGSTDTQYF. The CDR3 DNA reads TGTGCCAGCAGCTTAACCGGGGGAAGCACAGATACGCAGTATTTT.

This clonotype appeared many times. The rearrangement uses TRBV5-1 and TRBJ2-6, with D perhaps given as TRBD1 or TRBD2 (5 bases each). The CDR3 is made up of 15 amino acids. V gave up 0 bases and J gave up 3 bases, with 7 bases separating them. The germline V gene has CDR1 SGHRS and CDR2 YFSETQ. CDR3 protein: CASSLGDGGANVLTF. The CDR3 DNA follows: TGCGCCAGCAGCTTGGGGGACGGTGGGGCCAACGTCCTGACTTTC.

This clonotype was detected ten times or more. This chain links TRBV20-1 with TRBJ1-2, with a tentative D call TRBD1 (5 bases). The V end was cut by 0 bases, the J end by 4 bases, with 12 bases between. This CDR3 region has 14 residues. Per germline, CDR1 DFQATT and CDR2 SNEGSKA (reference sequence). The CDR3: CSARDRGEGYGYTF. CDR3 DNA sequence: TGCAGTGCTAGAGATCGGGGGGAAGGCTATGGCTACACCTTC.

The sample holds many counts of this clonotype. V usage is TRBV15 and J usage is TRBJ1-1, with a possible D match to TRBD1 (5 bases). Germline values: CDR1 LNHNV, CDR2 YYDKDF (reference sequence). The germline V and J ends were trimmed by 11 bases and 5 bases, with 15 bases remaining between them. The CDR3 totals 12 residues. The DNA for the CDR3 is TGTGCCGCGGGGGGGGGTCGGACTGAAGCTTTCTTT. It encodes CAAGGGRTEAFF.

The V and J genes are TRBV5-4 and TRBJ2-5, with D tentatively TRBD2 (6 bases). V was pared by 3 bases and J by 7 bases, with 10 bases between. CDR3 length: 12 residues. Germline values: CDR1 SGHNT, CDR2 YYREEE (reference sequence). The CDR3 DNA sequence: TGTGCCAGCAGCTCGGGGACTCTGACCCAGTACTTC. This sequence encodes CASSSGTLTQYF.

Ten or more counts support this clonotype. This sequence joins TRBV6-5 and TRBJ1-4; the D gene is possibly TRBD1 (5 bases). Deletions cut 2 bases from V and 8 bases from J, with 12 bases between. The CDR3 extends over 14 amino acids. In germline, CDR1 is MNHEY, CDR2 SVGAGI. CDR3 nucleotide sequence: TGTGCCAGCAGTTACGGAGGGGCGCCCGAAAAACTGTTTTTT. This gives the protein CASSYGGAPEKLFF.

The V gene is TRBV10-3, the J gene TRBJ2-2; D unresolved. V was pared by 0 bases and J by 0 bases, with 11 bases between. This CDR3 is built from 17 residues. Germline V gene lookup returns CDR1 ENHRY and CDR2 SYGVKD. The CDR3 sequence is CAISESKGTPNTGELFF. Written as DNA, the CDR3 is TGTGCCATCAGTGAGTCGAAGGGCACGCCGAACACCGGGGAGCTGTTTTTT.

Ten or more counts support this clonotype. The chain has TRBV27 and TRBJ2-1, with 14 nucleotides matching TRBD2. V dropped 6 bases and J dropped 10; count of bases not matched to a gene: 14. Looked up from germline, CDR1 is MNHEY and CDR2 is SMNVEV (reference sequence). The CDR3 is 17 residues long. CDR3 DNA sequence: TGTGCCAGCAGCCTTGGACTAGCGGGGGGAAGGGGGATGGAGCAGTTCTTC. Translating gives CASSLGLAGGRGMEQFF.

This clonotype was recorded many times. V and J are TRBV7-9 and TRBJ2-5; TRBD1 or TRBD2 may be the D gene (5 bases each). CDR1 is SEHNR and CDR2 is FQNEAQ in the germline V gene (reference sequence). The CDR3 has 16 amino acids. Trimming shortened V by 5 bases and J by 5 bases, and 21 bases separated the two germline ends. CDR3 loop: CASSPQRGTLRETQYF. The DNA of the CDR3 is TGTGCCAGCAGCCCCCAAAGAGGGACCCTTCGGGAGACCCAGTACTTC. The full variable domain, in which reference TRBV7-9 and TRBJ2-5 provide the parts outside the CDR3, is DTGVSQNPRHKITKRGQNVTFRCDPISEHNRLYWYRQTLGQGPEFLTYFQNEAQLEKSRLLSDRFSAERPKGSFSTLEIQRTEQGDSAMYLCASSPQRGTLRETQYFGPGTRLLVL.

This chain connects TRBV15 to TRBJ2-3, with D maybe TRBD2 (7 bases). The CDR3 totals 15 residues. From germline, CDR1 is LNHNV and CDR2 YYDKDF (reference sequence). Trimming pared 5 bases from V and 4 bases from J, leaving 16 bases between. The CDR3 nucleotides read TGTGCCACCAGCGAGCTTCGGGGGGCCCCAGATACGCAGTATTTT. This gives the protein CATSELRGAPDTQYF.

CDR3 loop: CASSPGEGEINYGYTF. Written as DNA, the CDR3 is TGCGCCAGCAGCCCCGGAGAGGGGGAAATAAACTATGGCTACACCTTC. The chain carries TRBV5-1 and TRBJ1-2; weak D call: TRBD1 (6 bases). Trimming removed 4 bases from V and 2 bases from J, with 18 bases in between. The CDR3 totals 16 residues. Germline V gene sequence: CDR1 SGHRS, CDR2 YFSETQ. Complete variable domain (other parts from reference TRBV5-1 and TRBJ1-2): KAGVTQTPRYLIKTRGQQVTLSCSPISGHRSVSWYQQTPGQGLQFLFEYFSETQRNKGNFPGRFSGRQFSNSRSEMNVSTLELGDSALYLCASSPGEGEINYGYTFGSGTRLTVV.

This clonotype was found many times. CDR3 sequence (DNA): TGTGCCAGCACCAAGGGACAGGGGGATACGCAGTATTTT. It codes for CASTKGQGDTQYF. J is TRBJ2-3 and V is TRBV12-3 or TRBV12-4, with 10 bases fitting TRBD1. There are 13 residues in the CDR3. Unmatched junction bases numbered 4, after V lost 7 bases and J lost 6 bases.

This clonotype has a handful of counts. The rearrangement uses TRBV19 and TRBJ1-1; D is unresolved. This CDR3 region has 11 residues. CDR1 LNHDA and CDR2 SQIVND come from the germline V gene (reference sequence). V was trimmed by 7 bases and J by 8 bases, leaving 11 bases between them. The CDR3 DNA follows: TGTGCCAGTAATATGGGCACCGAAGCTTTCTTT. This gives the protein CASNMGTEAFF. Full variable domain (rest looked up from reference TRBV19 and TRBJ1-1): DGGITQSPKYLFRKEGQNVTLSCEQNLNHDAMYWYRQDPGQGLRLIYYSQIVNDFQKGDIAEGYSVSREKKESFPLTVTSAQKNPTAFYLCASNMGTEAFFGQGTRLTVV.

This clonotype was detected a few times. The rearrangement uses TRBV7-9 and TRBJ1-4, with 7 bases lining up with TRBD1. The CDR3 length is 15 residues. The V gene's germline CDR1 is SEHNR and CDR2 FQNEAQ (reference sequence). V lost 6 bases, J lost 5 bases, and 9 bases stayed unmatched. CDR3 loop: CASRRDSGGNEKLFF. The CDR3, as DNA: TGTGCCAGCAGGCGGGACAGTGGAGGGAATGAAAAACTGTTTTTT.

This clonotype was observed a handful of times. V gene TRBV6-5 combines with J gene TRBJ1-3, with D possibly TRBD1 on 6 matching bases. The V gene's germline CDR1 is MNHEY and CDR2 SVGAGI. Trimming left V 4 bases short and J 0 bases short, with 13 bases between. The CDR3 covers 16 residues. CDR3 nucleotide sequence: TGTGCCAGCAGTTTACGACAGGCGAGCTCTGGAAACACCATATATTTT. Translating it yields CASSLRQASSGNTIYF.

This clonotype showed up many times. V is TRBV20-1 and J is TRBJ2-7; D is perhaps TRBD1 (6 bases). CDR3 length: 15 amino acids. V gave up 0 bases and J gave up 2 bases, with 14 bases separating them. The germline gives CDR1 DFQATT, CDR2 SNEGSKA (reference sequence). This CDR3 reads CSARDGGRAAYEQYV. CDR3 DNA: TGCAGTGCTAGAGATGGGGGCAGGGCCGCCTACGAGCAGTACGTC.

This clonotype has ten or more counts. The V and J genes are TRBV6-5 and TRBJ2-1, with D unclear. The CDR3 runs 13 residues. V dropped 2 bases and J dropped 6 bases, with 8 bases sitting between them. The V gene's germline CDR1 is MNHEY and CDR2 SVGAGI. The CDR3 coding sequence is TGTGCCAGCAGTTACGGCGCAAGCAATGAGCAGTTCTTC. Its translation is CASSYGASNEQFF.

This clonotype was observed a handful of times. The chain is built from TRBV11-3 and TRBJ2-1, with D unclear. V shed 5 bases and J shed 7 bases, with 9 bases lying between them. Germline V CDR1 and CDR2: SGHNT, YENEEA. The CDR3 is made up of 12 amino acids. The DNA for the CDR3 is TGTGCCAGCAGCGCGCTATCGAATGAGCAGTTCTTC. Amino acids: CASSALSNEQFF.

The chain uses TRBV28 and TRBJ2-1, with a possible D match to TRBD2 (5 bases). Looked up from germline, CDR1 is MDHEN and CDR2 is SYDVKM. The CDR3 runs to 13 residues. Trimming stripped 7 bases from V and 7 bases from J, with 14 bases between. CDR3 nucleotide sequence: TGTGCCAGCACCTCCGCGGGTGAGAATGAGCAGTTCTTC. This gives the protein CASTSAGENEQFF.